The TCR beta chain described here comes from a study of blood T cell repertoires in COVID-19 (dated by TCRdb to 2018 to 2021). Notes on the research overall: Collaborator samples came from the United States, Italy and Spain and covered acute and convalescent phases of COVID-19. Sample metadata almost always included a de-identified subject ID, COVID-19 status, age in years and sex. A freely available public database, intended as a resource for researchers studying the immune response to SARS-CoV-2, is where the repertoires were released. Where available, HLA class I and class II types were taken from metadata supplied by the sample provider and were not determined by assay-based typing. Samples were obtained from the ongoing ImmuneRACE study (first 160 participants) and from over 1,000 subjects provided by 6 global collaborators. The prospective study material was composed of cDNA or gDNA derived from T cells, B-cell-depleted T cells, or PBMCs. The dataset comprised deeply sampled blood TCRbeta repertoires from subjects exposed to, actively infected with, or recovered from COVID-19.

Note on this clone: No antigen is known for it. No much larger clone is present one base from it, and per-base qualities are unavailable.

Study-wide conclusions, independent of this receptor: The quantity of clinical and demographic metadata differed by source and by participant and was supplied without curation.

For CDR1 and CDR2, the germline V gene lists SGDLS and YYNGEE. V is reduced by 2 bases and J by 0 bases, leaving a spacing of 15 bases between them. Measured from the cysteine to the phenylalanine, the CDR3 is 17 residues long. Only the CDR3 part of the read is kept: 51 bases, read in frame from the first base. TCRbeta CDR3 regions were amplified from genomic DNA using the immunoSEQ Assay, a bias-controlled multiplex PCR. Processing in the source paper ran as follows. Within the assay, amplification of reference gene primers was used to estimate how many nucleated cells each sample contained. To quantify the absolute abundance of each unique TCRbeta CDR3 rearrangement, sequence reads were collapsed and filtered. Productive Simpson clonality was computed per sample as the square root of Simpson's diversity index over productive rearrangements. This is the immuneACCESS table as TCRdb keeps it, with only in-frame sequences that have V and J called. A part of the clones is gone; compared with another copy, unresolved V genes explain less than half, and the rest is unexplained. V and J calls plus clone size are reproduced from that table; the DNA served to infer D and trimming. For this sample there are over 250,000 clones; 85% appear just once. About an eighth of the sample is in the top ten clones.

Whole blood was collected in K2EDTA tubes by collaborating institutions according to the institutions' own protocols. Collaborator samples were shipped for TCRbeta analysis as frozen whole blood, isolated PBMCs, or DNA extracted from either sample type. The receptor chain draws on TRBV9 and TRBJ1-3; the D gene remains uncertain. This receptor was identified in a human donor in a cohort sampled during active COVID-19. Sequencing was performed on peripheral blood. The DNA reads as follows: TGTGCCAGCAGCGTCTCTTCTGGCAGAAACTCTGGAAACACCATATATTTT. Translated, it gives CASSVSSGRNSGNTIYF.